This T cell receptor beta chain derives from a study of blood T cells in healthy people across ages (dated by TCRdb to 2014 to 2015). Regarding the study in general: In model experiments, roughly one uniquely barcoded TCR beta cDNA molecule per two T cells was captured by template switching. The study measured age-related changes in TCR beta repertoire diversity using deep sequencing normalized with unique cDNA molecular identifiers. Four age groups were formed from the donors: young (average approximately 15 years), middle-aged (more than 35), aged (around 68) and long-lived (around 82). Donors of different ages were randomly distributed across sequencing lanes to avoid experimental bias. The study analyzed two additional independent replicas of 1 million unique cDNA reads from the same blood draw for two donors, one aged 18 to 29 and one aged 80 or older.

General study outcomes and caveats: As age increased, observed TCR beta diversity per million T cells dropped in a roughly linear way, and a significant reduction was already evident by age 40. Compared with the aged group, the long-lived group had more naive CD4+ T cells, fewer expanded clones and increased TCR diversity, a pattern suggesting age selection. Estimates of total diversity from one million sequenced T cells were regarded as lower bounds and underestimates. Observed TCR beta diversity correlated strongly with the percentage of naive T cells measured by flow cytometry. Donor CMV infection status was unknown, potentially confounding age-related changes in expanded clonotypes. Because profiling used bulk unsorted PBMCs, naive and antigen-experienced compartments could not be compared conclusively.

Systemically healthy Caucasian individuals from Russia, approximately 39 in total and aged about 6 to 95 years, were included as donors. Each donor gave approximately 10 milliliters of peripheral blood, collected into EDTA-treated Vacutainer tubes. PBMCs were isolated by Ficoll-Paque density-gradient centrifugation, with at least 6.5 million obtained per sample. Total RNA, at least 5.5 micrograms per sample, was extracted from PBMCs with Trizol reagent. The percentages of naive CD45RAhigh/CD27high T cells were determined by flow cytometry on a PBMC aliquot from every donor. The method behind the library was 5' RACE. Sequencer: Illumina HiSeq 2500. The second PCR ran for roughly 7 to 12 cycles and used a J-beta primer mix along with a sample-barcoded 5' primer. Each TCR beta cDNA molecule received a unique molecular identifier from a template-switch 5' adaptor carrying 12 random nucleotides. At least 2.5 million CDR3-containing paired-end reads were obtained from each sample. First-strand cDNA synthesis was performed from all RNA using the Mint cDNA synthesis kit, with priming by a TRBC-specific oligonucleotide. Following uracil-DNA glycosylase treatment, all cDNA underwent a first 18-cycle PCR with the universal primers M1SS and BC2_uni_R. The published analysis was carried out like this. Each sample was normalized by randomly selecting 1 million high-quality reads, each carrying a distinct molecular identifier. Instead of being binned into consensus sequences, reads with shared molecular identifiers were discarded. MiTCR, run with a Q25 quality threshold and the strictest error-elimination algorithm, handled CDR3 identification, clonotype clustering and error correction. A nonparametric unseen species model with Euler transformation was used to estimate lower-bound total TCR beta diversity. The raw public data were reprocessed by TCRdb itself: fastp quality trimming at Q25, MiXCR clonotype calling, in-frame beta chains only. Each CDR3 protein gets just one entry, which takes the most common genes and DNA from the rows behind it. In this record, the V and J calls reflect TCRdb's handling and not the investigators' own analysis. For this sample there are approximately 940,000 distinct CDR3 sequences; about 48% appear just once. The ten largest clonotypes hold over 10% of the sample.

Note on this clonotype: This clone's antigen is unknown. No clone much larger than this one lies a single base away; base qualities are absent.

In the germline V gene, CDR1 corresponds to SGDLS and CDR2 to YYNGEE. Spanning cysteine to phenylalanine, the CDR3 consists of 14 amino acids. CDR3 DNA only is kept here, 42 bases in frame from base 1. The TCR originated in a young man in good health. The sample was blood. The sequence joins TRBV9 to TRBJ2-7, and TRBD2 aligns with 12 junction nucleotides. The closer fit of TRBJ2-5 to the DNA end suggests the J call may be wrong. DNA sequence: TGTGCCAGCAGCGAGACTAGCGGGGGTGAGACCCAGTACTTC. Its protein product is CASSETSGGETQYF.